These T cell receptor beta chains were read from a single sample in a study of Ad26.COV2.S vaccination and SARS-CoV-2 variants. The data were produced by immunoSEQ multiplex PCR, yet TCRdb's version contains in-frame clones alone and is incomplete. The repertoire holds fewer than 400,000 clones, with more than 70% as singletons. The source was peripheral blood, collected in a trial of Ad26.COV2.S vaccine versus placebo. These receptors were taken from a person aged 18-65 years who received the Ad26.COV2.S COVID-19 vaccine or a placebo. The CDR3 runs from the conserved cysteine through the conserved F or W. The D gene is left open where the match is weak. Clone size is shown for a subset of rows, as once, few, many or a class of expanded clone.

d_call j_call clone_size v_call cdr3_aa cdr3_nt
. TRBJ1-2 . TRBV30 CAWKQEYGYTF TGTGCCTGGAAACAGGAGTATGGCTACACCTTC
. TRBJ2-4 . TRBV13 CASGVELSNIQYF TGTGCCAGCGGGGTTGAGCTTTCGAACATTCAGTACTTC
. TRBJ2-7 . TRBV29-1 CSVGKEVGYEQYF TGCAGCGTTGGCAAAGAGGTCGGCTACGAGCAGTACTTC
. TRBJ2-7 few TRBV7-2 CASSLGGPAGEQYF TGTGCCAGCAGCTTAGGGGGGCCGGCGGGCGAGCAGTACTTC
. TRBJ1-4 . TRBV10-3 CAIRRGGSDEKLFF TGTGCCATCCGTCGAGGGGGGTCCGATGAAAAACTGTTTTTT
TRBD1 TRBJ1-3 few TRBV30 CAWGGQGTGNTIYF TGTGCCTGGGGGGGACAGGGGACTGGAAACACCATATATTTT
. TRBJ1-2 . TRBV4-3 CASSQVQRTREGYTF TGCGCCAGCAGCCAAGTTCAACGAACCCGGGAAGGCTACACCTTC
. TRBJ1-4 . TRBV5-1 CASSLETAGNEKLFF TGCGCCAGCAGCTTGGAGACAGCGGGGAATGAAAAACTGTTTTTT
TRBD1 TRBJ2-1 . TRBV7-2 CASSPGGYNEQFF TGTGCCAGCAGCCCAGGGGGCTACAATGAGCAGTTCTTC
. TRBJ2-6 . TRBV10-3 CAVLSGANVLTF TGTGCCGTACTCTCTGGGGCCAACGTCCTGACTTTC
. TRBJ2-7 . TRBV30 CAWSSGTHYEQYF TGTGCCTGGAGTTCCGGGACGCACTACGAGCAGTACTTC
. TRBJ2-1 . TRBV14 CASSPTPTPRRNNEQFF TGTGCCAGCAGCCCGACTCCCACTCCCCGGAGGAATAATGAGCAGTTCTTC
. TRBJ1-4 few TRBV7-9 CATGVEEEKLFF TGTGCCACCGGAGTAGAGGAGGAAAAACTGTTTTTT
TRBD1 TRBJ2-7 . TRBV7-2 CASSLARGLLPYEQYF TGTGCCAGCAGCTTAGCCAGGGGGCTTCTCCCATACGAGCAGTACTTC
. TRBJ1-4 . TRBV6-5 CASSYSRDLAKLFF TGTGCCAGCAGTTACTCCAGGGACCTTGCGAAACTGTTTTTT
TRBD1 TRBJ1-1 . TRBV3-1/TRBV3-2 CASSQGGTGWAEAFF TGTGCCAGCAGCCAAGGGGGGACAGGGTGGGCGGAAGCTTTCTTT
TRBD2 TRBJ2-3 few TRBV19 CASSIVGAASGDTQYF TGTGCCAGTAGTATAGTAGGGGCGGCTAGCGGCGATACGCAGTATTTT
. TRBJ2-7 . TRBV7-9 CASSSWRGQGEQYF TGTGCCAGCAGCTCCTGGAGGGGGCAGGGCGAGCAGTACTTC
. TRBJ1-2 . TRBV2 CASIQEVYGYTF TGTGCCAGTATACAGGAGGTCTATGGCTACACCTTC
. TRBJ1-1 . TRBV19 CASRRPGVFTEAFF TGTGCCAGTAGGAGGCCTGGGGTTTTTACTGAAGCTTTCTTT
TRBD1 TRBJ1-6 few TRBV6-2/TRBV6-3 CASSYLGQGANSPLHF TGTGCCAGCAGTTACTTGGGACAGGGGGCAAATTCACCCCTCCACTTT
. TRBJ1-1 . TRBV29-1 CSVDGEEAEAFF TGCAGCGTTGACGGGGAAGAGGCTGAAGCTTTCTTT
TRBD1 TRBJ1-5 . TRBV4-3 CASSPPPQGALRNQPQHF TGCGCCAGCAGCCCACCCCCCCAGGGGGCTTTGAGGAATCAGCCCCAGCATTTT
. TRBJ2-1 . TRBV6-2/TRBV6-3 CASSWDTYSYNEQFF TGTGCCAGCAGTTGGGACACCTACTCCTACAATGAGCAGTTCTTC
. TRBJ2-7 once TRBV6-6 CASRPGTSYEQYF TGTGCCAGCAGACCCGGGACCTCCTACGAGCAGTACTTC
. TRBJ2-7 . TRBV6-5 CASSYSGSKNGEQYF TGTGCCAGCAGTTACTCTGGCTCTAAGAACGGCGAGCAGTACTTC
. TRBJ2-2 once TRBV3-1/TRBV3-2 CASSQSDRDTGELFF TGTGCCAGCAGCCAAAGTGACCGAGACACCGGGGAGCTGTTTTTT
. TRBJ2-1 . TRBV5-5 CASSSPSSYNEQFF TGTGCCAGCAGCTCTCCTAGCAGCTACAATGAGCAGTTCTTC
. TRBJ1-6 . TRBV10-3 CAIRGNGLASPLHF TGTGCCATCAGGGGGAATGGGTTGGCTTCACCCCTCCACTTT
. TRBJ2-5 . TRBV7-2 CASSLGGTEGETQYF TGTGCCAGCAGCCTAGGGGGGACAGAGGGAGAGACCCAGTACTTC
. TRBJ2-5 . TRBV5-1 CASSIRVGETQYF TGCGCCAGCAGCATCAGGGTTGGAGAGACCCAGTACTTC
. TRBJ1-2 . TRBV5-1 CASSRTGRNYGYTF TGCGCCAGCAGCCGGACGGGACGGAACTATGGCTACACCTTC
TRBD2 TRBJ2-3 . TRBV6-5 CASRSGGAGTDTQYF TGTGCCAGCCGTAGCGGGGGGGCCGGCACAGATACGCAGTATTTT
. TRBJ2-2 . TRBV4-1 CASSPRGRGTNTGELFF TGCGCCAGCAGCCCAAGGGGGAGGGGGACGAACACCGGGGAGCTGTTTTTT
. TRBJ2-2 . TRBV7-3 CASSLSVGDTGELFF TGTGCCAGCAGCTTAAGTGTGGGGGACACCGGGGAGCTGTTTTTT
TRBD1 TRBJ1-6 . TRBV9 CASSTTGQGLNSPLHF TGTGCCAGCAGCACCACGGGACAGGGGCTTAATTCACCCCTCCACTTT
. TRBJ2-5 . TRBV6-5 CASSQNQETQYF TGTGCCAGCAGTCAAAACCAAGAGACCCAGTACTTC
TRBD1 TRBJ2-1 once TRBV5-1 CASSSDPDRAQEQFF TGCGCCAGCAGCTCCGATCCGGACAGGGCCCAAGAGCAGTTCTTC
TRBD1 TRBJ1-6 . TRBV30 CAWAGQNNSPLHF TGTGCCTGGGCGGGACAGAATAATTCACCCCTCCACTTT
. TRBJ1-2 . TRBV2 CASSETANYGYTF TGTGCCAGCAGTGAGACAGCTAACTATGGCTACACCTTC
. TRBJ2-2 . TRBV6-2/TRBV6-3 CASSRLGTGELFF TGTGCCAGCAGCCGACTAGGTACCGGGGAGCTGTTTTTT
TRBD1 TRBJ1-2 once TRBV6-5 CASSSLDRALYGYTF TGTGCCAGCAGTTCCCTGGACAGGGCCCTCTATGGCTACACCTTC
. TRBJ2-2 few TRBV5-1 CASSPTTGTGELFF TGCGCCAGCAGCCCTACAACAGGGACCGGGGAGCTGTTTTTT
TRBD1 TRBJ2-5 . TRBV5-6 CASSQITGTGAVETQYF TGTGCCAGCAGCCAAATCACCGGGACAGGGGCTGTGGAGACCCAGTACTTC
. TRBJ2-7 once TRBV7-6 CASSLESRTGLLEQYF TGTGCCAGCAGCTTAGAATCCAGAACGGGGCTTCTCGAGCAGTACTTC
TRBD1 TRBJ1-1 . TRBV5-1 CASRPQGARNTEAFF TGCGCCAGCCGACCTCAGGGGGCAAGGAACACTGAAGCTTTCTTT
TRBD2 TRBJ2-3 . TRBV14 CASSPGTSTTDTQYF TGTGCCAGCAGCCCCGGGACTAGCACCACAGATACGCAGTATTTT
. TRBJ2-3 once TRBV18 CASSPPASHTDTQYF TGTGCCAGCTCACCACCGGCCAGTCACACAGATACGCAGTATTTT
. TRBJ2-7 . TRBV4-2 CASSRPEGEQYF TGTGCCAGCAGTCGACCCGAGGGGGAGCAGTACTTC
. TRBJ1-1 . TRBV19 CASSIWGANTEAFF TGTGCCAGTAGTATTTGGGGCGCGAACACTGAAGCTTTCTTT